The entry that follows covers one T cell receptor beta chain sequence. Its specificity is not known. This CDR3 is built from 13 residues. V was trimmed by 6 bases and J by 1 base, leaving 10 bases between them. The germline gives CDR1 MNHEY, CDR2 SVGAGI. Patients had resection in Japan or China between about 2013 and 2017. Histologic diagnosis was independently verified by two lung pathologists. This record belongs to a study of immune evolution from preneoplasia to lung adenocarcinoma. Study observations and caveats: Later-stage lesions appeared to have more T cells, more diversity, less clonality. From normal lung to invasive adenocarcinoma, top clone frequencies appeared to decrease.

Some clones are missing from TCRdb's copy, which holds only in-frame ones; the method was immunoSEQ multiplex PCR. The sample contains under 5,000 clones, 81% of which appear only once. The sequence derives from a person between 65 and 79 years old with lung adenocarcinoma. The specimen was FFPE adjacent normal lung tissue. The rearrangement links TRBV6-5 to TRBJ2-7; no reliable D call. The CDR3 protein is CASSPPMSYEQYF. For the CDR3, the DNA is TGTGCCAGCAGCCCACCCATGTCCTACGAGCAGTACTTC.